The 29 T cell receptor beta chains below all came from one sample that was sequenced in a study of cytomegalovirus exposure and HLA in healthy donors (dated by TCRdb to 2016 to 2017). Library creation used the immunoSEQ multiplex PCR assay. For the multiplex PCR, a mixture combining 60 forward primers for TCR Vbeta segments and 13 reverse primers for TCR Jbeta segments was used. This immuneACCESS table, as held by TCRdb, lists in-frame sequences with V and J called but not all clones. Of the missing ones, under half trace to an unresolved V gene in checked studies; the others have no known cause. In all, the sample holds about 130,000 clones, and about 74% of those were seen once. Of the sample, around 7.2% falls within the top ten clones. Sequencing was done on a sample of PBMCs. The receptor source for this set is a male donor in good health and CMV-seronegative.

This clone was seen a few times. The V call is TRBV28, the J call TRBJ2-7, with D possibly being TRBD1 (6 bases). Germline V gives CDR1 MDHEN, CDR2 SYDVKM. The CDR3 is 14 amino acids. V was trimmed by 6 bases and J by 6 bases, leaving 18 bases between them. The DNA for the CDR3 is TGTGCCAGCAGACCCCCGGCAGGGGTGGCCGAGCAGTACTTC. The encoded protein is CASRPPAGVAEQYF.

On this clone itself: The CDR3 end shows no conserved phenylalanine or tryptophan, and so a read error is likely. No DNA is shown, since the ends of the CDR3 on it are uncertain; the CDR3 is the one TCRdb lists. This chain joins TRBV4-1 and TRBJ2-4; TRBD1 was called by the table and not checked on the DNA. The CDR3 is made up of 13 amino acids, end residues included. Germline assignment: CDR1 MGHRA and CDR2 YSYEKL. This chain's CDR3 is CASSQSVGQGIFV.

The chain has TRBV27 and TRBJ2-7; 8 nucleotides match TRBD2. The CDR3 is 16 amino acids. Germline CDR1 and CDR2: MNHEY and SMNVEV (reference sequence). The V and J ends lost 6 bases and 0 bases, in that order; junction bases with no gene match: 10. Written as DNA, the CDR3 is TGTGCCAGCAGCTCCATCCGGGGGACTAGCTCCTACGAGCAGTACTTC. Translating gives CASSSIRGTSSYEQYF.

In this sample, this clone turned up a few times. The rearrangement links TRBV20-1 to TRBJ1-1; D not resolved. Trimming shortened V by 0 bases and J by 7 bases, and 3 bases separated the two germline ends. Germline CDR1 DFQATT, CDR2 SNEGSKA (reference sequence). The CDR3 is 10 residues long. The CDR3 bases are TGCAGTGCTAGAGACGGTGAAGCTTTCTTT. This gives the protein CSARDGEAFF.

The chain uses TRBV5-6 and TRBJ1-3; D unresolved. CDR1 SGHDT and CDR2 YYEEEE come from the germline V gene. This CDR3 is built from 15 residues. The V end lost 2 bases, the J end lost 0 bases, and 9 bases lay between the germline ends. For the CDR3, the DNA is TGTGCCAGCAGCTTACTAGGGAGCTCTGGAAACACCATATATTTT. Translating gives CASSLLGSSGNTIYF. The whole variable domain, remainder taken from reference TRBV5-6 and TRBJ1-3, is DAGVTQSPTHLIKTRGQQVTLRCSPKSGHDTVSWYQQALGQGPQFIFQYYEEEERQRGNFPDRFSGHQFPNYSSELNVNALLLGDSALYLCASSLLGSSGNTIYFGEGSWLTVV.

This chain joins TRBV7-9 and TRBJ2-7, with a weak D call TRBD2 (5 bases). Trimming took off 3 bases at V and 1 base at J, with 13 bases between the two ends. The CDR3 covers 15 residues. Germline V gives CDR1 SEHNR, CDR2 FQNEAQ (reference sequence). For the CDR3, the DNA is TGTGCCAGCAGCTTTTCGGGAAGGTTGTCCTACGAGCAGTACTTC. Amino acid sequence: CASSFSGRLSYEQYF. Using reference TRBV7-9 and TRBJ2-7 for the parts outside the CDR3, the full variable domain is DTGVSQNPRHKITKRGQNVTFRCDPISEHNRLYWYRQTLGQGPEFLTYFQNEAQLEKSRLLSDRFSAERPKGSFSTLEIQRTEQGDSAMYLCASSFSGRLSYEQYFGPGTRLTVT.

V is TRBV19 and J is TRBJ2-7; D remains ambiguous. The CDR3 is 12 residues long. The germline gives CDR1 LNHDA, CDR2 SQIVND (reference sequence). V lost 1 base and J lost 6, with 7 bases in between. CDR3 sequence reads: CASSIVPGEQYF. The CDR3 bases are TGTGCCAGTAGTATAGTGCCAGGCGAGCAGTACTTC.

The CDR3, as DNA: TGTGCCAGCAGTTTGTATGAGGGTGACGAGCAGTACTTC. It yields the protein CASSLYEGDEQYF. The rearrangement joins TRBV28 to TRBJ2-7; possible D gene TRBD2, 5 bases. V was cut by 3 bases and J by 5 bases, with 11 bases left in between. The CDR3 has 13 residues. CDR1 and CDR2 (germline): MDHEN, SYDVKM.

The rearrangement joins TRBV4-1 to TRBJ2-7; 8 bases fit TRBD2. This CDR3 is built from 15 residues. Germline V gene lookup returns CDR1 MGHRA and CDR2 YSYEKL. V trimming: 4 bases; J trimming: 7 bases; junction bases outside the gene matches: 12. The CDR3 nucleotides read TGCGCCAGCAGCCCCTTAACGGGGGGGTTCGTGGAGCAGTACTTC. Translation: CASSPLTGGFVEQYF.

This chain connects TRBV9 to TRBJ2-1; 8 nucleotides align to TRBD2. The germline gives CDR1 SGDLS, CDR2 YYNGEE. V gave up 3 bases and J gave up 4 bases; unmatched junction bases: 12. This CDR3 is built from 17 residues. The CDR3 reads CASSDSPGRAGYNEQFF. CDR3 bases: TGTGCCAGCAGCGACTCCCCCGGGAGGGCCGGGTACAATGAGCAGTTCTTC.

The chain recombines TRBV5-5 with TRBJ1-2; 7 bases align to TRBD1. Germline CDR1 SGHKS, CDR2 YYEKEE (reference sequence). Trimming took 0 bases from V and 2 from J; bases not matched to a gene: 1. The CDR3 extends over 14 amino acids. The chain's CDR3 is CASSLGQGNYGYTF. The CDR3 DNA is TGTGCCAGCAGCTTGGGACAGGGCAACTATGGCTACACCTTC. The variable domain in full, with the rest retrieved from reference TRBV5-5 and TRBJ1-2, is DAGVTQSPTHLIKTRGQQVTLRCSPISGHKSVSWYQQVLGQGPQFIFQYYEKEERGRGNFPDRFSARQFPNYSSELNVNALLLGDSALYLCASSLGQGNYGYTFGSGTRLTVV.

This clone occurred once. The chain combines TRBV19 with TRBJ1-1; 9 bases match TRBD1. The CDR3 loop spans 13 amino acids. Trimming removed 6 bases from V and 5 bases from J; junction bases left unmatched: 4. Looked up from germline, CDR1 is LNHDA and CDR2 is SQIVND (reference sequence). In nucleotides, the CDR3 is TGTGCCAGTAGCGGGACAGGGAAAACTGAAGCTTTCTTT. Its translation: CASSGTGKTEAFF.

The chain couples TRBV15 to TRBJ2-5; 14 bases agree with TRBD2. This CDR3 has 16 residues. V dropped 1 base and J dropped 3; count of bases not matched to a gene: 1. Germline-derived CDR1 and CDR2 are LNHNV and YYDKDF (reference sequence). The CDR3 DNA follows: TGTGCCACCAGCAGAGGGGGACTAGCGGGGGAAGAGACCCAGTACTTC. Encoded protein: CATSRGGLAGEETQYF.

This clone was seen once. V is TRBV28 and J is TRBJ2-1; 11 bases line up with TRBD2. The CDR3 has 17 residues. V lost 3 bases and J lost 3; bases outside the gene matches: 7. CDR1 is MDHEN and CDR2 is SYDVKM in the germline V gene. The CDR3 spells CASSFQGLAVHYNEQFF. The CDR3 DNA follows: TGTGCCAGCAGTTTTCAGGGACTAGCGGTTCACTACAATGAGCAGTTCTTC.

This clone has only a few counts. V is TRBV28 and J is TRBJ1-3; 10 bases align to TRBD1. Germline V lookup: CDR1 MDHEN, CDR2 SYDVKM. This CDR3 comprises 16 residues. Trimming cost V 5 bases and J 3 bases; bases outside gene matches: 7. CDR3 in amino acids: CASSPGQGYFGNTIYF. In DNA form, the CDR3 reads TGTGCCAGCAGTCCGGGACAGGGGTATTTTGGAAACACCATATATTTT.

This rearrangement joins TRBV27 to TRBJ2-1; 9 bases fit TRBD2. Germline V gene lookup returns CDR1 MNHEY and CDR2 SMNVEV (reference sequence). The CDR3 has 15 residues. After removal of 6 bases from V and 2 bases from J, the junction contained 5 bases not matched to a gene. CDR3 sequence: CASRKRGVTYNEQFF. In nucleotides, the CDR3 is TGTGCCAGCAGGAAGCGGGGGGTAACCTACAATGAGCAGTTCTTC.

This clone was seen many times. This chain joins TRBV6-5 and TRBJ2-5; D possibly corresponds to TRBD2 (5 bases). This CDR3 spans 13 amino acids. Germline V gives CDR1 MNHEY, CDR2 SVGAGI. V lost 4 bases and J lost 3, with 9 bases in between. In DNA, the CDR3 is TGTGCCAGCAGTTTCGCCGGGAAAGAGACCCAGTACTTC. Protein: CASSFAGKETQYF.

This sequence joins TRBV30 and TRBJ2-5, with 10 nucleotides matching TRBD2. V lost 5 bases and J lost 3; bases outside the gene matches: 6. Looked up from germline, CDR1 is GTSNPN and CDR2 is SVGIG (reference sequence). This CDR3 is built from 14 residues. The CDR3 DNA reads TGTGCCTGGTCAATAGGGACTAGCGAAGAGACCCAGTACTTC. Translating it yields CAWSIGTSEETQYF.

The CDR3 protein is CASSFQGTVSRGYTF. DNA of the CDR3: TGTGCCAGCAGTTTTCAGGGGACAGTCTCTCGCGGCTACACCTTC. This chain connects TRBV28 to TRBJ1-2; the match to TRBD1 covers 7 bases. Losses at the gene ends were 3 bases for V and 8 bases for J; bases not matched to a gene: 12. CDR1 is MDHEN, CDR2 SYDVKM, per germline. This CDR3 contains 15 residues.

The chain has TRBV19 and TRBJ1-5, with D possibly being TRBD1 (5 bases). Germline V gene sequence: CDR1 LNHDA, CDR2 SQIVND (reference sequence). This CDR3 region has 16 residues. V lost 1 base and J 3 bases, leaving 13 bases between the germline ends. This chain's CDR3 is CASSIAPRQPNQPQHF. In DNA form, the CDR3 reads TGTGCCAGTAGTATAGCCCCCCGACAGCCCAATCAGCCCCAGCATTTT.

The chain's CDR3 is CASSPRQGQDRGNTIYF. The CDR3 nucleotides are TGTGCCAGCAGCCCCCGACAGGGGCAGGACCGTGGAAACACCATATATTTT. The chain employs TRBV9 and TRBJ1-3; 8 bases agree with TRBD1. Germline trimming cut 4 bases from V and 3 bases from J; bases unmatched to any gene: 12. The CDR3 extends over 17 amino acids. Germline V gene data show CDR1 as SGDLS and CDR2 as YYNGEE.

This chain joins TRBV9 and TRBJ2-7; possibly TRBD2 for D (6 bases). Germline V gene lookup returns CDR1 SGDLS and CDR2 YYNGEE. This CDR3 has 14 amino acids. With 2 bases removed from V and 0 bases from J, the gap between germline ends came to 9 bases. This CDR3 reads CASSVGGDSYEQYF. The CDR3 DNA sequence: TGTGCCAGCAGCGTTGGCGGGGACTCCTACGAGCAGTACTTC.

The chain recombines TRBV6-5 with TRBJ2-7; D call uncertain. Germline CDR1 is MNHEY and CDR2 is SVGAGI. Trimming pared 5 bases from V and 1 base from J, leaving 9 bases between. This CDR3 is built from 13 residues. In nucleotides, the CDR3 is TGTGCCAGCAGTCTGGGCCTGTCCTACGAGCAGTACTTC. Translation: CASSLGLSYEQYF.

This sequence joins TRBV6-1 and TRBJ1-2; TRBD1 is a possible D gene (5 bases). V was pared by 6 bases and J by 4 bases, with 12 bases between. The V gene's germline CDR1 is MNHNS and CDR2 SASEGT. The CDR3 totals 13 residues. Written as DNA, the CDR3 is TGTGCCAGCAGGGGGGGGTTTTCCTATGGCTACACCTTC. It codes for CASRGGFSYGYTF.

This sequence joins TRBV18 and TRBJ1-6; the match to TRBD1 covers 9 bases. The germline V gene encodes CDR1 KGHSH and CDR2 LQKENI. The CDR3 extends over 17 amino acids. Unmatched junction bases numbered 10, after V lost 4 bases and J lost 6 bases. In nucleotides, the CDR3 is TGTGCCAGCTCACAAAACAGGGGGCAGAAGGGTAATTCACCCCTCCACTTT. Translation: CASSQNRGQKGNSPLHF. Based on the CDR3 plus reference TRBV18 and TRBJ1-6, the full variable domain is NAGVMQNPRHLVRRRGQEARLRCSPMKGHSHVYWYRQLPEEGLKFMVYLQKENIIDESGMPKERFSAEFPKEGPSILRIQQVVRGDSAAYFCASSQNRGQKGNSPLHFGNGTRLTVT.

The V gene is TRBV7-2, the J gene TRBJ2-7; 10 nucleotides align to TRBD2. V dropped 1 base and J dropped 4; count of bases not matched to a gene: 4. Germline V gene data show CDR1 as SGHTA and CDR2 as FQGNSA. The CDR3 has 15 amino acids. CDR3 in amino acids: CASSLGTSGVYEQYF. The CDR3 DNA sequence: TGTGCCAGCAGCTTAGGAACTAGCGGGGTATACGAGCAGTACTTC.

The chain carries TRBV28 and TRBJ2-1; D perhaps matches TRBD2 (5 bases). The germline CDR1 and CDR2 sequences are MDHEN and SYDVKM. V shed 5 bases and J shed 9 bases, with 8 bases lying between them. The CDR3 is 11 amino acids. In nucleotides, the CDR3 is TGTGCCAGCAGTCCGGGGAGTGAGCAGTTCTTC. Its translation: CASSPGSEQFF.

This clone came up once. J is TRBJ1-3 and V is TRBV5-8; D unclear. This CDR3 is 15 amino acids long. V was cut by 4 bases and J by 0 bases, with 11 bases left in between. Germline CDR1 is SGHTS and CDR2 is YDEGEE. The CDR3 loop is CASSVRDSSGNTIYF. As DNA, the CDR3 is TGTGCCAGCAGCGTTCGGGATAGCTCTGGAAACACCATATATTTT.

V usage is TRBV9 and J usage is TRBJ2-3, with D uncertain. The CDR3 extends over 15 amino acids. Germline V gives CDR1 SGDLS, CDR2 YYNGEE. Trimming shortened V by 0 bases and J by 2 bases, and 10 bases separated the two germline ends. The CDR3 loop is CASSVGVAITDTQYF. The CDR3 DNA follows: TGTGCCAGCAGCGTAGGGGTAGCCATCACAGATACGCAGTATTTT.